Reported below is one T cell receptor beta chain. The clone's antigen remains unknown. Qualities for individual bases were not recorded, and no much larger clone is one base off. The data are from a study of blood T cell repertoires in COVID-19 (dated by TCRdb to the early 2020s). For context, the study as a whole: Samples from collaborators originated in the United States, Italy and Spain and spanned both the acute and convalescent phases of COVID-19. The prospective study material was composed of cDNA or gDNA derived from T cells, B-cell-depleted T cells, or PBMCs. The dataset comprised deeply sampled blood TCRbeta repertoires from subjects exposed to, actively infected with, or recovered from COVID-19. The repertoires were released in a freely available public database meant as a resource for research on the immune response to SARS-CoV-2. Samples were obtained from the ongoing ImmuneRACE study (first 160 participants) and from about 1,300 subjects provided by 6 global collaborators. A de-identified subject ID, COVID-19 status, age in years and sex were almost always included in the sample metadata. Where available, HLA class I and class II types were taken from metadata supplied by the sample provider and were not determined by assay-based typing.

From the germline V gene (reference sequence), CDR1 is SGHNT and CDR2 is YYREEE. V drops 4 bases and J drops 0 bases, leaving 17 bases in between. From the cysteine through the phenylalanine, the CDR3 covers 17 amino acids. Solely the CDR3 DNA is kept, with 51 bases framed from the first base. TCRbeta CDR3 regions were amplified from genomic DNA by means of the immunoSEQ Assay, a bias-controlled multiplex PCR. From the authors' description of their analysis: The number of nucleated cells in each sample was estimated by amplification of reference gene primers within the assay. Sequence reads were collapsed and filtered to measure the absolute abundance of every unique TCRbeta CDR3 rearrangement. For each sample, productive Simpson clonality was calculated by taking the square root of Simpson's diversity index across productive rearrangements. What TCRdb holds here is the immuneACCESS table cut down to in-frame rearrangements. Part of the clones is not present; checked against another copy, under half of the missing clones reflect an unresolved V gene, and the others are unexplained. V, J and clone size are those of that table, while D and trimming were read from the DNA. Counted in this sample were about 120,000 clones; approximately 90% of them appeared once. Of the sample, 1.5% to 2% falls within the top ten clones.

Each collaborating institution followed its own protocols to collect whole blood in K2EDTA tubes. For TCRbeta analysis, collaborators shipped samples in one of three forms: frozen whole blood, isolated PBMCs, or DNA extracted from either of those sample types. The study at large found these results: How much clinical and demographic metadata was included differed by source and by participant, and the metadata was provided uncurated.

The chain is made from TRBV5-4 and TRBJ2-4; the D gene is not confidently resolved. The specimen was peripheral blood. The clonotype originates from a human donor with active COVID-19. The donor label of this sample is uncertain. The DNA is as follows: TGTGCCAGCAGCACGCGTGGCGGCATCCAAGCCAAAAACATTCAGTACTTC. Its protein is CASSTRGGIQAKNIQYF.